Presented here are 26 T cell receptor beta chains from one specimen sequenced in a study of cytomegalovirus exposure and HLA in healthy donors. Both 60 Vbeta primers and 13 Jbeta primers went into the PCR. Method: immunoSEQ multiplex PCR; TCRdb's copy keeps in-frame clones and lacks some. The data contain roughly 140,000 clones, around 65% of them seen just once; the ten biggest clones take up around 3%. Sequenced material: PBMCs. The receptors here all came from a woman younger than 45 in good health and CMV-seropositive.

In regard to this clone: The identical CDR3 is also encoded by other nucleotide sequences in the sample. The V gene is TRBV14, the J gene TRBJ2-1; D is unresolved. This CDR3 has 11 residues. CDR1 and CDR2 (germline): SGHDN, FVKESK. Trimming pared 6 bases from V and 4 bases from J, leaving 4 bases between. CDR3 residues: CASSLYNEQFF. CDR3 DNA sequence: TGTGCCAGCAGTCTTTACAATGAGCAGTTCTTC. The full variable domain, rest sourced from reference TRBV14 and TRBJ2-1, is EAGVTQFPSHSVIEKGQTVTLRCDPISGHDNLYWYRRVMGKEIKFLLHFVKESKQDESGMPNNRFLAERTGGTYSTLKVQPAELEDSGVYFCASSLYNEQFFGPGTRLTVL.

This chain uses TRBV4-2 with TRBJ2-1; D is uncertain. Trimming removed 2 bases from V and 2 bases from J, with 10 bases in between. This CDR3 is 15 amino acids long. The germline CDR1 and CDR2 sequences are LGHNA and YNFKEQ. The CDR3 sequence: CASSQTSVPYNEQFF. As DNA, the CDR3 is TGTGCCAGCAGCCAAACGAGTGTTCCCTACAATGAGCAGTTCTTC.

The CDR3 DNA reads as TGTGCCATCCCTGGACAGTCAACCTACGAGCAGTACTTC. Protein product: CAIPGQSTYEQYF. The rearrangement uses TRBV19 and TRBJ2-7; TRBD1 might be the D (6 bases). The CDR3 length is 13 residues. CDR1 is LNHDA and CDR2 is SQIVND in the germline V gene (reference sequence). The V end lost 10 bases, the J end lost 2 bases, and 15 bases lay between the germline ends. Filled out from reference TRBV19 and TRBJ2-7, the complete variable domain reads DGGITQSPKYLFRKEGQNVTLSCEQNLNHDAMYWYRQDPGQGLRLIYYSQIVNDFQKGDIAEGYSVSREKKESFPLTVTSAQKNPTAFYLCAIPGQSTYEQYFGPGTRLTVT.

V gene TRBV9 combines with J gene TRBJ1-4; D gene ambiguous. Trimming took 4 bases from V and 5 from J, leaving 6 bases between them. This CDR3 has 12 residues. In germline, CDR1 is SGDLS, CDR2 YYNGEE. The DNA of the CDR3 is TGTGCCAGCAGCCCTCGGAATGAAAAACTGTTTTTT. Translation: CASSPRNEKLFF.

The rearrangement links TRBV28 to TRBJ1-4; D is perhaps TRBD1 (5 bases). Germline V gene sequence: CDR1 MDHEN, CDR2 SYDVKM. The CDR3 spans 15 residues. Trimming removed 5 bases from V and 1 base from J, with 11 bases in between. In DNA, the CDR3 is TGTGCCAGCAGTGACCTCAGGGTAACTAATGAAAAACTGTTTTTT. As protein: CASSDLRVTNEKLFF.

This clone came up once. V usage is TRBV6-6 and J usage is TRBJ1-5; D ambiguous. Germline lookup yields CDR1 MNHNY and CDR2 SVGAGI (reference sequence). V shed 7 bases and J shed 5 bases, with 15 bases lying between them. The CDR3 contains 14 residues. The CDR3 region is CASTEVTADQPQHF. DNA for the CDR3: TGTGCCAGCACGGAGGTAACCGCCGATCAGCCCCAGCATTTT.

The CDR3 bases are TGCGCCAGCAGCCACACTAGCACAGATACGCAGTATTTT. This gives the protein CASSHTSTDTQYF. This chain uses TRBV4-1 with TRBJ2-3; D gene ambiguous. Trimming left V 3 bases short and J 0 bases short, with 4 bases between. The CDR3 is 13 residues long. Germline V gene data show CDR1 as MGHRA and CDR2 as YSYEKL.

V and J are TRBV6-6 and TRBJ2-1; maybe TRBD1 (5 bases). Germline loops: CDR1 MNHNY, CDR2 SVGAGI (reference sequence). The CDR3 length is 12 residues. V was cut by 7 bases and J by 4 bases, with 8 bases left in between. The CDR3 DNA follows: TGTGCCAGCACGGACAATTACAATGAGCAGTTCTTC. Residues: CASTDNYNEQFF.

This clone was counted a few times. The DNA for the CDR3 is TGCGCCAGCAGCCAAGGGACTCACAGCTCCTACGAGCAGTACTTC. As protein: CASSQGTHSSYEQYF. The genes are TRBV4-1 and TRBJ2-7; the D gene is possibly TRBD2 (5 bases). The CDR3 length is 15 residues. Germline V lookup: CDR1 MGHRA, CDR2 YSYEKL. V lost 1 base, J lost 0 bases, and 10 bases lay in between.

The chain carries TRBV5-6 and TRBJ1-1; 7 bases map to TRBD1. Germline CDR1 and CDR2: SGHDT and YYEEEE. The CDR3 contains 12 residues. The V gene end was trimmed by 0 bases and the J gene end by 12 bases; junction bases not matched to a gene: 5. DNA of the CDR3: TGTGCCAGCAGCTTGGGGGGACAGAAAACTTTCTTT. Amino acid sequence: CASSLGGQKTFF.

J is TRBJ1-1 and V is TRBV7-3; D may be TRBD1 (5 bases). Germline lookup yields CDR1 SGHTA and CDR2 FQGTGA. This CDR3 has 10 residues. Trimming removed 11 bases at V and 7 bases at J, with 11 bases between. This CDR3 reads CAGGALEAFF. The CDR3 DNA reads as TGTGCCGGAGGGGCCCTTGAAGCTTTCTTT. The full variable domain, with the rest looked up from reference TRBV7-3 and TRBJ1-1, is GAGVSQTPSNKVTEKGKYVELRCDPISGHTALYWYRQSLGQGPEFLIYFQGTGAADDSGLPNDRFFAVRPEGSVSTLKIQRTERGDSAVYLCAGGALEAFFGQGTRLTVV.

This clone was observed a few times. This chain uses TRBV2 with TRBJ2-5; 10 bases agree with TRBD2. Per germline, CDR1 SNHLY and CDR2 FYNNEI. V lost 11 bases, J lost 4 bases, and 7 bases stayed unmatched. There are 13 residues in the CDR3. Written as DNA, the CDR3 is TGTGCCGTCTCTAGACTAGCGGGAGAGACCCAGTACTTC. Protein: CAVSRLAGETQYF.

This clone was detected only a few times. The chain is built from TRBV6-5 and TRBJ1-3, with 8 bases lining up with TRBD1. J gave up 3 bases and V 5 bases, and 6 bases lay outside the gene matches. This CDR3 has 15 amino acids. Looked up from germline, CDR1 is MNHEY and CDR2 is SVGAGI. The CDR3 DNA sequence: TGTGCCAGCAGTGGACAGGGAGCCTTTGGAAACACCATATATTTT. Its translation: CASSGQGAFGNTIYF.

The chain's CDR3 is CASSSPGQPLGQPQHF. In DNA form, the CDR3 reads TGTGCCAGCAGTTCTCCGGGACAACCCCTAGGGCAGCCCCAGCATTTT. The gene calls are TRBV28 and TRBJ1-5; maybe TRBD1 (6 bases). V lost 4 bases to trimming and J lost 7 bases, with 20 bases between them. Looked up from germline, CDR1 is MDHEN and CDR2 is SYDVKM. The CDR3 runs to 16 residues.

The chain employs TRBV10-3 and TRBJ1-3; 7 nucleotides agree with TRBD1. The CDR3 runs 11 residues. Trimming at V came to 7 bases and at J to 8 bases, leaving 2 bases not matched to a gene. Germline loops: CDR1 ENHRY, CDR2 SYGVKD. The CDR3 spells CAINQGDTIYF. In DNA, the CDR3 is TGTGCCATCAACCAGGGGGACACCATATATTTT.

This clone was seen more than once but under ten times. V gene TRBV4-1 combines with J gene TRBJ2-5; possible D gene TRBD1, 6 bases. The CDR3 covers 14 residues. Germline CDR1 reads MGHRA; CDR2 reads YSYEKL. Trimming shortened V by 3 bases and J by 6 bases, and 14 bases separated the two germline ends. In nucleotides, the CDR3 is TGCGCCAGCAGCCAGGAACAGGGTCGGCAGACCCAGTACTTC. It specifies CASSQEQGRQTQYF.

V usage is TRBV5-1 and J usage is TRBJ2-3; D gene uncertain. The germline CDR1 and CDR2 sequences are SGHRS and YFSETQ. CDR3 length: 14 residues. V shed 0 bases and J shed 2 bases, with 7 bases lying between them. The CDR3 loop reads CASSLGLTTDTQYF. DNA of the CDR3: TGCGCCAGCAGCTTGGGACTGACCACAGATACGCAGTATTTT.

V gene TRBV5-6 combines with J gene TRBJ2-5, with D perhaps TRBD2 (6 bases). The germline V and J ends were trimmed by 0 bases and 4 bases, with 13 bases remaining between them. The CDR3 is 15 amino acids. In germline, CDR1 is SGHDT, CDR2 YYEEEE. The CDR3 coding sequence is TGTGCCAGCAGCTTGGGGACTACCGAGGGAGAGACCCAGTACTTC. This translates into CASSLGTTEGETQYF.

The V and J genes are TRBV9 and TRBJ2-2; 8 nucleotides align to TRBD2. The CDR3 sequence is 14 residues long. V trimming: 7 bases; J trimming: 5 bases; junction bases outside the gene matches: 7. Germline V gene data show CDR1 as SGDLS and CDR2 as YYNGEE. Here the CDR3 DNA reads TGTGCCAGCGGTACCCCGGGGGGGACCGGGGAGCTGTTTTTT. It yields the protein CASGTPGGTGELFF.

This chain connects TRBV9 to TRBJ2-3, with TRBD2 matching 9 bases. Unmatched junction bases numbered 6, after V lost 1 base and J lost 6 bases. Germline lookup yields CDR1 SGDLS and CDR2 YYNGEE. The CDR3 contains 15 residues. This CDR3 is CASSVWRGGKDTQYF. The CDR3 DNA follows: TGTGCCAGCAGCGTATGGCGGGGGGGCAAGGATACGCAGTATTTT.

There are a few counts of this clone. The J gene is TRBJ1-2, the V gene TRBV7-6, with 12 bases fitting TRBD1. CDR1 and CDR2 (germline): SGHVS, FNYEAQ. Trimming took 5 bases from V and 4 from J; bases not matched to a gene: 5. This CDR3 contains 15 residues. For the CDR3, the DNA is TGTGCCAGCAGCCCCGGGACAGGGGGCGGCTATGGCTACACCTTC. Protein product: CASSPGTGGGYGYTF.

This clone was detected a few times. The chain joins TRBV28 to TRBJ2-7; 9 bases match TRBD1. Germline values: CDR1 MDHEN, CDR2 SYDVKM. The V segment lost 7 bases and the J segment 7 bases; nucleotides outside the gene matches: 11. The CDR3 consists of 14 residues. In DNA, the CDR3 is TGTGCCAGCATTGCGGACAGGGGAGTACGAGAGCAGTACTTC. Protein sequence: CASIADRGVREQYF.

The chain employs TRBV13 and TRBJ1-1; TRBD1 is a possible D gene (6 bases). This CDR3 is built from 15 residues. Germline CDR1 PRHDT, CDR2 FYEKMQ (reference sequence). Trimming removed 4 bases from V and 9 bases from J, with 21 bases in between. The CDR3 spells CASSSKQGGALKAFF. CDR3 coding DNA: TGTGCCAGCAGCTCGAAACAGGGTGGGGCTTTGAAAGCTTTCTTT.

This clone occurred a few times. The chain recombines TRBV30 with TRBJ1-3; D gene unclear. V lost 0 bases, J lost 5 bases, and 8 bases lay in between. This CDR3 spans 13 amino acids. Germline assignment: CDR1 GTSNPN and CDR2 SVGIG (reference sequence). This CDR3 reads CAWSVNTRNTIYF. The CDR3 bases are TGTGCCTGGAGTGTAAACACTAGAAACACCATATATTTT.

The chain couples TRBV30 to TRBJ1-1; D not resolved. The CDR3 is 13 amino acids. The germline gives CDR1 GTSNPN, CDR2 SVGIG (reference sequence). Deletions cut 2 bases from V and 1 base from J, with 8 bases between. CDR3 loop: CAWSRSGNTEAFF. The CDR3 nucleotides read TGTGCCTGGAGTCGGTCGGGGAACACTGAAGCTTTCTTT.

The rearrangement joins TRBV4-1 to TRBJ2-5, with TRBD2 matching 15 bases. The junction had 14 bases not matched to a gene; V was cut back by 1 base and J by 5 bases. This CDR3 contains 20 residues. Germline V gives CDR1 MGHRA, CDR2 YSYEKL. This chain's CDR3 is CASSQVLRGLAGGPEETQYF. In DNA, the CDR3 is TGCGCCAGCAGCCAAGTGCTTCGAGGACTAGCGGGGGGGCCCGAGGAGACCCAGTACTTC.